This TCR beta chain was sequenced in a study of T-cell memory formation after mild COVID-19 (dated by TCRdb to 2020 to 2023). General notes on the study: Most TCR sequence clusters were specific to one of the two donors. In two donors, T-cell clones that expanded and contracted after mild COVID-19 were followed by sequencing TCRalpha and TCRbeta repertoires longitudinally. The cohort comprised two young, previously healthy adult volunteers, one female and one male.

Ficoll-Paque density gradient centrifugation was the method used to isolate PBMCs. This clonotype was detected ten times or more. Its cognate antigen has yet to be identified. No base-level quality is on record; no much larger clone is a single base apart. The V end loses 2 bases and the J end loses 3 bases, and a stretch of 17 bases separates them. Looking up the germline V gene (reference sequence) yields CDR1 SGHNT and CDR2 YYREEE. From the cysteine through the phenylalanine, the CDR3 covers 16 amino acids. The retained sequence is limited to the CDR3, 48 bases, with the frame set at the first base. Broader findings and caveats from the paper: Only a couple of mild cases were covered in the study, and larger cohorts including severe cases with pre-infection samples were considered necessary. Clones contracting from day 15 to 85 had balanced CD4/CD8 phenotypes, while a second wave expanding from day 15 to 37 was biased towards CD4+. Contracting CD4+ clones were located mainly in the CM and EM memory subsets, whereas CD8+ clones were found to be enriched in EMRA. Some responding clones were detected in pre-infection memory, which suggested that pre-existing cross-reactive memory T cells had joined the SARS-CoV-2 response. The second-wave clones that peaked on day 37 were not confirmed to be SARS-CoV-2 specific.

Sequencing used an Illumina NovaSeq 6000. cDNA libraries for TCRalpha and TCRbeta were prepared by 5'RACE using constant-segment primers, with sample barcodes and unique molecular identifiers added. Trizol reagent was used to extract RNA from every sample. Amplification of the libraries took two PCR steps, and the second step added a second sample barcode plus Illumina TruSeq adapters. The libraries were sequenced on an Illumina NovaSeq using 2 x 150 bp paired-end reads. The paper's processing steps were these. With migec v1.2.7, reads were demultiplexed and then collapsed into UMI-guided consensus sequences. Using mixcr v2.1.11, the UMI consensuses were aligned to TRA and TRB V and J templates and assembled into clonotypes. Expanded or contracted clonotypes were those called significant by both edgeR and NoisET, with noise models trained on biological replicates. For edgeR calls, a false discovery rate-adjusted p below 0.01 and a log2 fold-change threshold of 1 were applied. As an exploratory analysis of dynamics, max-normalized trajectories of the 1000 most abundant clonotypes were examined by PCA with hierarchical clustering. The CD4 or CD8 phenotype of responding clones was assigned using the separately sequenced CD4+ and CD8+ repertoires. Starting from the raw public reads, TCRdb applied fastp trimming at Q25, assembled clones with MiXCR and retained in-frame beta chains. Every distinct CDR3 protein forms one entry, paired with its most common genes and DNA. TCRdb's processing, not the authors' own work, is the source of the V and J calls. The table for this sample lists 200,000 to 250,000 distinct CDR3 sequences; roughly 10% of them were counted only once. The ten largest clones capture 3% of the sample.

The rearranged segments are TRBV5-4 and TRBJ2-5; 7 matching bases give a weak D call of TRBD2. Sequenced input: PBMCs or a T cell subset sorted from them (not recorded which). The sequence came from a man in his late teens or twenties who had mild COVID-19 (a few samples of this study predate the infection). The sample titles of this study are shuffled in the database, so cell type and time point are left out; the donor was told from shared clones. CDR3 sequence: CASSFGGARAEETQYF. The bases are TGTGCCAGCAGCTTTGGGGGGGCGAGGGCCGAAGAGACCCAGTACTTC.